The 23 T cell receptor beta chains below all came from one sample that was sequenced in a study of cytomegalovirus exposure and HLA in healthy donors. The PCR ran on 60 Vbeta and 13 Jbeta primers. Sequenced by immunoSEQ multiplex PCR; TCRdb stores in-frame clones only, minus some. The sample carries fewer than 150,000 clones, 82% recorded once. Sequenced material: PBMCs. The receptors were sampled from a woman in her late teens or twenties in good health and CMV-seronegative.

This chain connects TRBV5-4 to TRBJ1-2; possibly TRBD1 for D (5 bases). Germline V lookup: CDR1 SGHNT, CDR2 YYREEE (reference sequence). This CDR3 contains 13 residues. V shed 4 bases and J shed 1 base, with 8 bases lying between them. CDR3 sequence (DNA): TGTGCCAGCAGCCGTGACAGTAACTATGGCTACACCTTC. Protein sequence: CASSRDSNYGYTF.

The J gene is TRBJ2-7, the V gene TRBV28; TRBD1 agrees at 7 bases. CDR1 and CDR2 (germline): MDHEN, SYDVKM. The CDR3 totals 12 residues. The junction had 4 bases not matched to a gene; V was cut back by 6 bases and J by 5 bases. The CDR3 region has the DNA TGTGCCAGCAGAGACACAGGGGACGAGCAGTACTTC. Protein sequence: CASRDTGDEQYF.

The V gene is TRBV13, the J gene TRBJ2-2; 8 bases agree with TRBD2. Trimming took 4 bases from V and 5 from J; bases not matched to a gene: 9. The CDR3 runs 16 residues. Germline-derived CDR1 and CDR2 are PRHDT and FYEKMQ (reference sequence). The CDR3 DNA follows: TGTGCCAGCAGCTACCGGGGTAGCGGGGAAACCGGGGAGCTGTTTTTT. This sequence encodes CASSYRGSGETGELFF.

This rearrangement joins TRBV28 to TRBJ2-5; 10 positions agree with TRBD2. The CDR3 loop spans 15 amino acids. Losses at the gene ends were 3 bases for V and 11 bases for J; bases not matched to a gene: 12. Per the germline V gene, CDR1 is MDHEN and CDR2 is SYDVKM. The CDR3 here is CASSFGGTSVLEQYF. The DNA of the CDR3 is TGTGCCAGCAGTTTTGGTGGGACTAGCGTTCTGGAGCAGTACTTC.

Only a few counts were recorded for this clone. This chain links TRBV27 with TRBJ1-1; 9 bases map to TRBD1. CDR1 and CDR2 (germline): MNHEY, SMNVEV (reference sequence). The CDR3 has 11 residues. Germline trimming cut 5 bases from V and 8 bases from J; bases unmatched to any gene: 0. The CDR3 DNA reads as TGTGCCAGCAGTGGGACAGGGGAAGCTTTCTTT. Protein product: CASSGTGEAFF.

The rearrangement joins TRBV7-9 to TRBJ2-7, with unresolved D. Looked up from germline, CDR1 is SEHNR and CDR2 is FQNEAQ (reference sequence). The CDR3 loop spans 13 amino acids. V was cut by 1 base and J by 3 bases, with 7 bases left in between. The CDR3 sequence is CASSLGVLYEQYF. The CDR3 DNA sequence: TGTGCCAGCAGCTTAGGAGTCCTCTACGAGCAGTACTTC. Drawing the rest from reference TRBV7-9 and TRBJ2-7, the complete variable domain is DTGVSQNPRHKITKRGQNVTFRCDPISEHNRLYWYRQTLGQGPEFLTYFQNEAQLEKSRLLSDRFSAERPKGSFSTLEIQRTEQGDSAMYLCASSLGVLYEQYFGPGTRLTVT.

CDR3 sequence: CASSLLGQGGTTF. CDR3 coding DNA: TGTGCCAGCAGTTTACTCGGACAGGGGGGAACCACCTTC. The chain recombines TRBV28 with TRBJ1-2; 10 bases map to TRBD1. This CDR3 comprises 13 residues. Germline values: CDR1 MDHEN, CDR2 SYDVKM. V was clipped by 2 bases and J by 13 bases; unmatched bases: 7.

V gene TRBV7-6 combines with J gene TRBJ2-1; D might be TRBD2 (5 bases). The CDR3 spans 15 residues. Per germline, CDR1 SGHVS and CDR2 FNYEAQ. Trimming stripped 6 bases from V and 2 bases from J, with 14 bases between. The CDR3 DNA reads TGTGCCAGCAGTCTAACAGCGGAAACCTACAATGAGCAGTTCTTC. It encodes CASSLTAETYNEQFF. Full variable domain (missing parts from reference TRBV7-6 and TRBJ2-1): GAGVSQSPRYKVTKRGQDVALRCDPISGHVSLYWYRQALGQGPEFLTYFNYEAQQDKSGLPNDRFSAERPEGSISTLTIQRTEQRDSAMYRCASSLTAETYNEQFFGPGTRLTVL.

V gene TRBV7-2 combines with J gene TRBJ2-5; 8 nucleotides match TRBD1. This CDR3 is built from 13 residues. The germline V gene has CDR1 SGHTA and CDR2 FQGNSA. With V trimmed by 5 bases and J by 3 bases, 2 bases remained unmatched. DNA for the CDR3: TGTGCCAGCAGCCTGGACAGGGAAGAGACCCAGTACTTC. It translates to CASSLDREETQYF. The whole variable domain, filled in from reference TRBV7-2 and TRBJ2-5, reads GAGVSQSPSNKVTEKGKDVELRCDPISGHTALYWYRQSLGQGLEFLIYFQGNSAPDKSGLPSDRFSAERTGGSVSTLTIQRTQQEDSAVYLCASSLDREETQYFGPGTRLLVL.

In the case of this clone: This sample also contains other DNA sequences that code for the same CDR3. J is TRBJ1-1 and V is TRBV6-5; no firm D call. The germline V gene has CDR1 MNHEY and CDR2 SVGAGI. The CDR3 is 12 residues long. Trimming shortened V by 6 bases and J by 1 base, and 6 bases separated the two germline ends. The CDR3 coding sequence is TGTGCCAGCAGCCGAGGGAACACTGAAGCTTTCTTT. Amino acids: CASSRGNTEAFF.

The chain has TRBV5-5 and TRBJ1-5; 7 nucleotides line up with TRBD1. After removal of 2 bases from V and 2 bases from J, the junction contained 10 bases not matched to a gene. Germline lookup yields CDR1 SGHKS and CDR2 YYEKEE (reference sequence). The CDR3 length is 17 residues. CDR3: CASSLRISGGGNQPQHF. The CDR3, as DNA: TGTGCCAGCAGCTTACGGATTTCAGGGGGAGGCAATCAGCCCCAGCATTTT.

V and J are TRBV5-8 and TRBJ2-5; maybe TRBD2 (6 bases). Germline CDR1 and CDR2: SGHTS and YDEGEE. V was shortened by 2 bases and J by 4 bases, with 9 bases between the two germline ends. This CDR3 comprises 13 residues. CDR3 sequence: CASSLSGGETQYF. The CDR3 DNA follows: TGTGCCAGCAGCTTATCCGGGGGAGAGACCCAGTACTTC. The complete variable domain, with remaining parts taken from reference TRBV5-8 and TRBJ2-5, reads EAGVTQSPTHLIKTRGQQATLRCSPISGHTSVYWYQQALGLGLQFLLWYDEGEERNRGNFPPRFSGRQFPNYSSELNVNALELEDSALYLCASSLSGGETQYFGPGTRLLVL.

The chain links TRBV7-9 to TRBJ1-1; D perhaps matches TRBD1 (5 bases). The CDR3 has 12 amino acids. V was cut by 5 bases and J by 1 base, with 5 bases left in between. Looked up from germline, CDR1 is SEHNR and CDR2 is FQNEAQ (reference sequence). This CDR3 reads CASSQGNTEAFF. For the CDR3, the DNA is TGTGCCAGCAGCCAGGGGAACACTGAAGCTTTCTTT. Filled out from reference TRBV7-9 and TRBJ1-1, the complete variable domain reads DTGVSQNPRHKITKRGQNVTFRCDPISEHNRLYWYRQTLGQGPEFLTYFQNEAQLEKSRLLSDRFSAERPKGSFSTLEIQRTEQGDSAMYLCASSQGNTEAFFGQGTRLTVV.

V and J are TRBV7-9 and TRBJ1-2, with D unresolved. Germline V gene data show CDR1 as SEHNR and CDR2 as FQNEAQ (reference sequence). The CDR3 has 11 amino acids. Trimming removed 4 bases from V and 8 bases from J, with 8 bases in between. Written as DNA, the CDR3 is TGTGCCAGCAGCTACACGCGGGGCTACACCTTC. Protein sequence: CASSYTRGYTF.

The J gene is TRBJ1-3, the V gene TRBV28; 7 bases align to TRBD1. Germline values: CDR1 MDHEN, CDR2 SYDVKM. Unmatched junction bases numbered 6, after V lost 10 bases and J lost 0 bases. This CDR3 comprises 14 residues. The CDR3, as DNA: TGTGCCACCCGACAGGGACTCTCTGGAAACACCATATATTTT. Translated: CATRQGLSGNTIYF.

The chain recombines TRBV5-1 with TRBJ2-3, with TRBD2 matching 11 bases. CDR3 length: 15 amino acids. V was clipped by 1 base and J by 3 bases; unmatched bases: 1. Per the germline V gene, CDR1 is SGHRS and CDR2 is YFSETQ. Here the CDR3 DNA reads TGCGCCAGCAGCTTGATAGCGGGGGGGACAGATACGCAGTATTTT. Translated, it gives CASSLIAGGTDTQYF.

This chain links TRBV7-2 with TRBJ2-5; a possible D gene is TRBD1 (6 bases). Germline CDR1 and CDR2: SGHTA and FQGNSA. This CDR3 contains 18 residues. Deletions cut 1 base from V and 2 bases from J, with 20 bases between. The CDR3 here is CASSLVPQGTPRQETQYF. The CDR3, as DNA: TGTGCCAGCAGCTTAGTTCCACAGGGCACCCCGAGACAAGAGACCCAGTACTTC.

This chain links TRBV5-4 with TRBJ2-1, with TRBD2 identical over 7 bases. J lost 7 bases, V lost 3 bases, and 7 bases had no gene match. The CDR3 is made up of 14 amino acids. CDR1 SGHNT and CDR2 YYREEE come from the germline V gene (reference sequence). As DNA, the CDR3 is TGTGCCAGCAGCTCGCGGGAGTTGATGAATGAGCAGTTCTTC. Translation: CASSSRELMNEQFF. The variable domain in full, completed from reference TRBV5-4 and TRBJ2-1, reads ETGVTQSPTHLIKTRGQQVTLRCSSQSGHNTVSWYQQALGQGPQFIFQYYREEENGRGNFPPRFSGLQFPNYSSELNVNALELDDSALYLCASSSRELMNEQFFGPGTRLTVL.

The rearrangement joins TRBV30 to TRBJ2-5; 8 nucleotides align to TRBD2. The CDR3 is made up of 15 amino acids. V was clipped by 4 bases and J by 2 bases; unmatched bases: 9. CDR1 and CDR2 (germline): GTSNPN, SVGIG (reference sequence). DNA of the CDR3: TGTGCCTGGACCGTCGGTAGCGGGGTACAAGAGACCCAGTACTTC. It encodes CAWTVGSGVQETQYF.

This rearrangement joins TRBV5-1 to TRBJ2-5, with 9 nucleotides matching TRBD1. Losses at the gene ends were 4 bases for V and 2 bases for J; bases not matched to a gene: 3. The CDR3 runs 14 residues. Germline CDR1 and CDR2: SGHRS and YFSETQ. The CDR3 region is CASSPGTGQETQYF. The CDR3 DNA reads TGCGCCAGCAGCCCGGGGACAGGGCAAGAGACCCAGTACTTC. Filled out from reference TRBV5-1 and TRBJ2-5, the complete variable domain reads KAGVTQTPRYLIKTRGQQVTLSCSPISGHRSVSWYQQTPGQGLQFLFEYFSETQRNKGNFPGRFSGRQFSNSRSEMNVSTLELGDSALYLCASSPGTGQETQYFGPGTRLLVL.

This chain joins TRBV2 and TRBJ2-1, with D perhaps matching TRBD1 (5 bases). V was trimmed by 4 bases and J by 5 bases, leaving 9 bases between them. The V gene's germline CDR1 is SNHLY and CDR2 FYNNEI. This CDR3 spans 13 amino acids. This CDR3 is CASSVWGNNEQFF. In DNA form, the CDR3 reads TGTGCCAGCAGTGTCTGGGGCAACAATGAGCAGTTCTTC.

This chain links TRBV28 with TRBJ1-1; 10 nucleotides match TRBD1. Germline V gene lookup returns CDR1 MDHEN and CDR2 SYDVKM. This CDR3 has 15 amino acids. The ends lost 9 bases at V and 4 bases at J; junction bases unmatched: 11. The CDR3 DNA reads TGTGCCAGTCAGACAGGGGGCAGTGGGACCACTGAAGCTTTCTTT. Translating it yields CASQTGGSGTTEAFF.

This chain connects TRBV2 to TRBJ1-1; TRBD1 agrees at 8 bases. In germline, CDR1 is SNHLY, CDR2 FYNNEI. CDR3 length: 15 residues. V dropped 4 bases and J dropped 1; count of bases not matched to a gene: 5. Written as DNA, the CDR3 is TGTGCCAGCAGTGGCAGGGGGCGCGAGAACACTGAAGCTTTCTTT. It is translated as CASSGRGRENTEAFF.